Listed here is a single T cell receptor beta chain. RNA transcripts yielded amplified TCR beta CDR3 regions. HTBI primers served in a first-round RT-PCR, which a second-round multiplex PCR followed. One entry per CDR3 protein, called by TCRdb with MiXCR from the multiplex PCR reads. Among hundreds of thousands of distinct CDR3 sequences listed, more than 20% were seen once. The data were obtained in a study of Graves' ophthalmopathy and Graves' hyperthyroidism. V dropped 4 bases and J dropped 1 base, with 16 bases sitting between them. The CDR3 totals 17 residues. Germline CDR1 reads SGHDN; CDR2 reads FVKESK.

This TCR came from a young woman with stable Graves' hyperthyroidism. Material for sequencing was peripheral blood. The gene calls are TRBV14 and TRBJ2-2; possibly TRBD1 for D (5 bases). This CDR3 is CASSRPGSPGNTGELFF. The CDR3 DNA is TGTGCCAGCAGCCGCCCAGGGTCCCCCGGGAACACCGGGGAGCTGTTTTTT.